This entry features one TCR beta chain sequence. The germline V gene has CDR1 LNHDA and CDR2 SQIVND (reference sequence). The CDR3 is made up of 14 amino acids. V was trimmed by 8 bases and J by 0 bases, leaving 14 bases between them. This specimen belongs to a study of shared clonotypes between healthy human individuals. The assay was immunoSEQ multiplex PCR, and TCRdb's table has in-frame clones only and misses some. The sample has under 700,000 clones, about 95% seen once. In the naive CD8 group, cells lacked CD45RO and were positively selected for CCR7, so terminally differentiated effector memory CD45RA+ cells were left out.

This rearrangement joins TRBV19 to TRBJ2-7; TRBD1 or TRBD2 may be the D gene (5 bases each). Material: naive CD8+ T cells sorted from blood. The sequence derives from a woman in her thirties in good health. This CDR3 is CASAPGLGSYEQYF. DNA of the CDR3: TGTGCCAGTGCGCCGGGGCTCGGCTCCTACGAGCAGTACTTC.